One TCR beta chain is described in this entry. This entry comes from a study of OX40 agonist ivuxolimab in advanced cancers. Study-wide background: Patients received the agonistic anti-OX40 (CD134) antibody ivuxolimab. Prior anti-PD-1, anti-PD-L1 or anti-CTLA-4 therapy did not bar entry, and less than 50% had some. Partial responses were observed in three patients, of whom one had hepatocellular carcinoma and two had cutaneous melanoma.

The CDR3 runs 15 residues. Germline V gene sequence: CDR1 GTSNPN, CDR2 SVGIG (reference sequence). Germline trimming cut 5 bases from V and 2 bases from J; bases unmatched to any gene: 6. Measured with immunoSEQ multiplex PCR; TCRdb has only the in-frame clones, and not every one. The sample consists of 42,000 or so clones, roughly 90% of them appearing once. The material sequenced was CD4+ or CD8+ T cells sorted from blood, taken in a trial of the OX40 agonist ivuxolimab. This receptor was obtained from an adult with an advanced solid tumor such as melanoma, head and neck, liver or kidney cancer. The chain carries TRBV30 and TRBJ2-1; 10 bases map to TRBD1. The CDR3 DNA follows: TGTGCCTGGGGAATGGGACAGGGGACCTACAATGAGCAGTTCTTC. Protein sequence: CAWGMGQGTYNEQFF.